A single sample is the source of the 28 T cell receptor beta chains below, sequenced in a study of blood T cell repertoires in COVID-19. TCRdb keeps only in-frame clones here, not all; method: immunoSEQ multiplex PCR. The table records approximately 50,000 clones, around 82% of them present only once. The sequencing sample was made of peripheral blood. These receptors all come from a woman of 80 years or more with COVID-19, enrolled during active disease.

This chain joins TRBV27 and TRBJ2-7; TRBD2 aligns across 14 bases. The CDR3 is made up of 16 amino acids. Per the germline V gene, CDR1 is MNHEY and CDR2 is SMNVEV (reference sequence). The V and J ends lost 4 bases and 4 bases, in that order; junction bases with no gene match: 6. CDR3 sequence reads: CASSSTSGRAIYEQYF. The CDR3 region has the DNA TGTGCCAGCAGTTCGACTAGCGGGAGGGCCATTTACGAGCAGTACTTC.

The chain links TRBV18 to TRBJ2-1; no clear D gene. This CDR3 contains 14 residues. CDR1 and CDR2 from the germline V gene are KGHSH and LQKENI. The V end lost 0 bases, the J end lost 0 bases, and 3 bases lay between the germline ends. CDR3 residues: CASSPPSSYNEQFF. CDR3 coding DNA: TGTGCCAGCTCACCACCGAGCTCCTACAATGAGCAGTTCTTC. Together with reference TRBV18 and TRBJ2-1, the CDR3 gives the full variable domain: NAGVMQNPRHLVRRRGQEARLRCSPMKGHSHVYWYRQLPEEGLKFMVYLQKENIIDESGMPKERFSAEFPKEGPSILRIQQVVRGDSAAYFCASSPPSSYNEQFFGPGTRLTVL.

CDR3 DNA sequence: TGTGCCAGCGGTAAAGGAGCTGGGGCCAACGTCCTGACTTTC. It encodes CASGKGAGANVLTF. This rearrangement joins TRBV6-6 to TRBJ2-6, with D unclear. The V gene lost 8 bases and the J gene lost 2 bases, with 10 bases spanning the gap. The length of the CDR3 is 14 residues. CDR1 is MNHNY and CDR2 is SVGAGI in the germline V gene (reference sequence).

The CDR3 region is CASSWAENQPQHF. The CDR3 coding sequence is TGTGCCAGCAGTTGGGCAGAGAATCAGCCCCAGCATTTT. This chain links TRBV12-3 or TRBV12-4 with TRBJ1-5; no firm D call. The ends were cut back, 4 bases at V and 4 bases at J, with 8 bases in the middle. The CDR3 runs to 13 residues.

The chain uses TRBV6-1 and TRBJ2-7; 10 bases align to TRBD1. CDR1 is MNHNS and CDR2 is SASEGT in the germline V gene. With V trimmed by 3 bases and J by 5 bases, 7 bases remained unmatched. The CDR3 consists of 15 residues. CDR3 amino acids: CASSELWTGGNEQYF. In DNA, the CDR3 is TGTGCCAGCAGTGAGCTGTGGACAGGGGGAAACGAGCAGTACTTC.

The gene calls are TRBV6-6 and TRBJ2-5; the match to TRBD2 covers 11 bases. Losses at the gene ends were 8 bases for V and 7 bases for J; bases not matched to a gene: 12. Germline V gene sequence: CDR1 MNHNY, CDR2 SVGAGI (reference sequence). CDR3 length: 15 amino acids. CDR3 in amino acids: CASGSGRGELGTQYF. CDR3 sequence (DNA): TGTGCCAGCGGTAGCGGGAGGGGCGAGCTTGGGACCCAGTACTTC.

The gene calls are TRBV6-5 and TRBJ2-1, with 10 nucleotides matching TRBD1. Germline CDR1 is MNHEY and CDR2 is SVGAGI. J was trimmed by 4 bases and V by 7 bases; bases with no gene match: 4. The CDR3 loop spans 14 amino acids. CDR3 sequence reads: CASTPGQGYNEQFF. The CDR3 nucleotides read TGTGCCAGCACTCCGGGACAGGGGTACAATGAGCAGTTCTTC.

V gene TRBV7-2 combines with J gene TRBJ1-2; the match to TRBD1 covers 7 bases. This CDR3 contains 15 residues. Germline V gene sequence: CDR1 SGHTA, CDR2 FQGNSA. Trimming cost V 4 bases and J 4 bases; bases outside gene matches: 9. CDR3 nucleotide sequence: TGTGCCAGCAGCTCTTATACAGGGGAACTCTATGGCTACACCTTC. Amino acids: CASSSYTGELYGYTF.

The rearrangement links TRBV6-6 to TRBJ2-1; 11 nucleotides align to TRBD2. V lost 4 bases and J lost 1; bases outside the gene matches: 3. The CDR3 covers 16 residues. CDR1 is MNHNY, CDR2 SVGAGI, per germline (reference sequence). CDR3 loop: CASSSRTSGSYNEQFF. The CDR3 DNA sequence: TGTGCCAGCAGTTCCCGGACTAGCGGGTCCTACAATGAGCAGTTCTTC.

This clone appeared a single time. The genes are TRBV18 and TRBJ2-7; the match to TRBD1 covers 8 bases. CDR1 KGHSH and CDR2 LQKENI come from the germline V gene. V lost 3 bases, J lost 2 bases, and 3 bases stayed unmatched. The CDR3 is made up of 14 amino acids. The CDR3 bases are TGTGCCAGCTCACCTGGGACAGGTGCCTACGAGCAGTACTTC. This encodes CASSPGTGAYEQYF.

The V call is TRBV7-2, the J call TRBJ2-1, with 11 nucleotides matching TRBD1. V lost 5 bases, J lost 12 bases, and 24 bases stayed unmatched. CDR1 is SGHTA and CDR2 is FQGNSA in the germline V gene. This CDR3 has 19 residues. CDR3 residues: CASSPHASGTGGAVGGQFF. The CDR3 bases are TGTGCCAGCAGCCCGCACGCTAGCGGGACAGGGGGTGCTGTCGGTGGGCAGTTCTTC. Using reference TRBV7-2 and TRBJ2-1 for the parts outside the CDR3, the full variable domain is GAGVSQSPSNKVTEKGKDVELRCDPISGHTALYWYRQSLGQGLEFLIYFQGNSAPDKSGLPSDRFSAERTGGSVSTLTIQRTQQEDSAVYLCASSPHASGTGGAVGGQFFGPGTRLTVL.

The chain couples TRBV20-1 to TRBJ2-1, with TRBD2 matching over 14 bases. Trimming removed 3 bases from V and 10 bases from J; junction bases left unmatched: 11. The germline V gene encodes CDR1 DFQATT and CDR2 SNEGSKA (reference sequence). The CDR3 sequence is 16 residues long. CDR3 loop: CSASGPGLAGAGEQFF. CDR3 DNA: TGCAGTGCTAGTGGTCCGGGACTAGCGGGAGCAGGGGAGCAGTTCTTC.

For this clone: Distinct nucleotide sequences in the sample also encode this CDR3. The chain joins TRBV7-9 to TRBJ1-5; D not certain. Germline values: CDR1 SEHNR, CDR2 FQNEAQ (reference sequence). The V gene lost 1 base and the J gene lost 0 bases, with 7 bases spanning the gap. There are 15 residues in the CDR3. CDR3 amino acids: CASSLGGYSNQPQHF. The CDR3 coding sequence is TGTGCCAGCAGCTTAGGCGGGTATAGCAATCAGCCCCAGCATTTT.

This clone was found once. V and J are TRBV30 and TRBJ2-3, with 12 bases fitting TRBD2. The ends lost 8 bases at V and 5 bases at J; junction bases unmatched: 11. This CDR3 contains 15 residues. CDR1 is GTSNPN, CDR2 SVGIG, per germline (reference sequence). CDR3 region: CAQNPLAGGGDTQYF. As DNA, the CDR3 is TGTGCCCAAAACCCACTAGCGGGAGGTGGAGATACGCAGTATTTT.

The chain carries TRBV7-3 and TRBJ2-7; tentatively, D is TRBD2 (6 bases). This CDR3 has 16 residues. Deletions cut 5 bases from V and 5 bases from J, with 22 bases between. Germline CDR1 SGHTA, CDR2 FQGTGA. In DNA form, the CDR3 reads TGTGCCAGCAGCCGAAGCCAAGCGGCGTCGGGGGACGAGCAGTACTTC. This encodes CASSRSQAASGDEQYF.

The chain has TRBV2 and TRBJ2-2, with unresolved D. CDR3 size: 15 residues. V lost 6 bases to trimming and J lost 0 bases, with 11 bases between them. Germline V gene sequence: CDR1 SNHLY, CDR2 FYNNEI. DNA for the CDR3: TGTGCCAGCAGGATTACTGACACGAACACCGGGGAGCTGTTTTTT. Protein product: CASRITDTNTGELFF.

This rearrangement joins TRBV28 to TRBJ2-7; 7 nucleotides align to TRBD2. The CDR3 is 14 amino acids. Germline V lookup: CDR1 MDHEN, CDR2 SYDVKM. The V gene end was trimmed by 6 bases and the J gene end by 4 bases; junction bases not matched to a gene: 9. The CDR3 DNA reads as TGTGCCAGCAGAATCCCTGGCGGGAGTTACGAGCAGTACTTC. Residues: CASRIPGGSYEQYF.

The chain recombines TRBV30 with TRBJ2-1, with TRBD2 matching 9 bases. Trimming removed 1 base from V and 4 bases from J; junction bases left unmatched: 5. CDR3 size: 15 residues. Germline lookup yields CDR1 GTSNPN and CDR2 SVGIG (reference sequence). This CDR3 is CAWSDSGRLYNEQFF. In nucleotides, the CDR3 is TGTGCCTGGAGTGACAGCGGGAGGTTGTACAATGAGCAGTTCTTC.

J is TRBJ1-5 and V is TRBV5-1; D not resolved. The germline V and J ends were trimmed by 0 bases and 3 bases, with 7 bases remaining between them. The CDR3 consists of 14 residues. Germline loops: CDR1 SGHRS, CDR2 YFSETQ. The CDR3 DNA reads as TGCGCCAGCAGCTTGGACAGAACCAATCAGCCCCAGCATTTT. Amino acids: CASSLDRTNQPQHF.

The chain carries TRBV6-6 and TRBJ2-3; 11 nucleotides agree with TRBD1. After removal of 6 bases from V and 5 bases from J, the junction contained 4 bases not matched to a gene. This CDR3 spans 14 amino acids. Per the germline V gene, CDR1 is MNHNY and CDR2 is SVGAGI (reference sequence). The CDR3 sequence is CASSQDRGQDTQYF. The CDR3 bases are TGTGCCAGCAGCCAGGACAGGGGGCAAGATACGCAGTATTTT.

The chain links TRBV28 to TRBJ1-4, with a possible D match to TRBD1 (5 bases). V was trimmed by 4 bases and J by 5 bases, leaving 14 bases between them. The CDR3 contains 15 residues. CDR1 MDHEN and CDR2 SYDVKM come from the germline V gene. The CDR3 loop is CASSSYRLINEKLFF. The DNA of the CDR3 is TGTGCCAGCAGTTCATACAGGCTAATAAATGAAAAACTGTTTTTT.

The chain employs TRBV3-1 (or the pseudogene TRBV3-2) and TRBJ1-2, with TRBD1 matching 9 bases. V trimming: 4 bases; J trimming: 7 bases; junction bases outside the gene matches: 7. CDR3 length: 14 residues. Looked up from germline, CDR1 is LGHDT and CDR2 is YNNKEL (reference sequence). This CDR3 is CASSLRQGGGGYTF. The CDR3 nucleotides are TGTGCCAGCAGCCTCCGACAGGGGGGGGGTGGCTACACCTTC.

The genes are TRBV7-2 and TRBJ1-4; no reliable D call. Germline V gene data show CDR1 as SGHTA and CDR2 as FQGNSA. Trimming cost V 4 bases and J 6 bases, with 9 bases left between them. The CDR3 totals 13 residues. DNA for the CDR3: TGTGCCAGCAGCTCGGGAGCCGATGAAAAACTGTTTTTT. Protein sequence: CASSSGADEKLFF. The full variable domain, its missing parts supplied by reference TRBV7-2 and TRBJ1-4, is GAGVSQSPSNKVTEKGKDVELRCDPISGHTALYWYRQSLGQGLEFLIYFQGNSAPDKSGLPSDRFSAERTGGSVSTLTIQRTQQEDSAVYLCASSSGADEKLFFGSGTQLSVL.

The rearrangement uses TRBV11-2 and TRBJ1-6; 7 positions match TRBD1. V shed 0 bases and J 7 bases; nucleotides not matched to a gene: 3. The CDR3 spans 15 residues. CDR1 and CDR2 (germline): SGHAT, FQNNGV. The CDR3, as DNA: TGTGCCAGCAGCTTAGATTCAGGGGGGAATTCACCCCTCCACTTT. Its protein product is CASSLDSGGNSPLHF.

The V call is TRBV4-1, the J call TRBJ2-1; 12 bases fit TRBD2. CDR3 length equals 17 residues. The germline V gene encodes CDR1 MGHRA and CDR2 YSYEKL. V gave up 2 bases and J gave up 7 bases; unmatched junction bases: 9. For the CDR3, the DNA is TGCGCCAGCAGCCAAAGACGAGAACTAGCGGGAGGTAATGAGCAGTTCTTC. Translating gives CASSQRRELAGGNEQFF.

The V call is TRBV7-8, the J call TRBJ2-2; D uncertain. The germline V gene encodes CDR1 SGHVS and CDR2 FQNEAQ. CDR3 length: 16 amino acids. V was cut by 5 bases and J by 4 bases, with 17 bases left in between. This CDR3 is CASSTSGTTITGELFF. The CDR3 DNA reads TGTGCCAGCAGCACGTCCGGAACTACAATCACCGGGGAGCTGTTTTTT.

The rearrangement joins TRBV6-5 to TRBJ2-3; 9 bases match TRBD1. Trimming removed 6 bases from V and 7 bases from J; junction bases left unmatched: 11. This CDR3 has 15 amino acids. Looked up from germline, CDR1 is MNHEY and CDR2 is SVGAGI. CDR3 residues: CASRGTGSGENTQYF. The CDR3, as DNA: TGTGCCAGCAGAGGGACAGGGTCCGGCGAAAATACGCAGTATTTT.

The chain is built from TRBV9 and TRBJ2-5, with a possible D match to TRBD2 (5 bases). The germline V gene encodes CDR1 SGDLS and CDR2 YYNGEE. This CDR3 region has 14 residues. V shed 4 bases and J shed 5 bases, with 15 bases lying between them. For the CDR3, the DNA is TGTGCCAGCAGCTCCGACGGGAATCTGGAGACCCAGTACTTC. Translating it yields CASSSDGNLETQYF.